What follows are 10 T cell receptor beta chains derived from one specimen sequenced in a study of CD8 T cells in Susac syndrome. An input of about 0.45 to 1 ug of RNA was subjected to reverse transcription using random hexamers. A single record per CDR3 protein comes from TCRdb applying MiXCR to the immunoSEQ multiplex PCR reads. This table has some 130,000 distinct CDR3 sequences, around 94% appearing once. Material: CD4+ T cells from PBMCs. The source of these receptors is a human donor with multiple sclerosis.

J is TRBJ2-7 and V is TRBV5-1, with 8 positions matching TRBD1. This CDR3 has 14 amino acids. After removal of 4 bases from V and 6 bases from J, the junction contained 9 bases not matched to a gene. The germline V gene encodes CDR1 SGHRS and CDR2 YFSETQ. DNA for the CDR3: TGCGCCAGCAGCGAGTTGACAGGGGAGCCCGAGCAGTACTTC. This translates into CASSELTGEPEQYF.

This chain joins TRBV12-3 or TRBV12-4 and TRBJ1-1, with D unclear. V lost 2 bases and J lost 6, with 7 bases in between. CDR3 length equals 12 residues. The CDR3 sequence is CASSLRSPEAFF. Written as DNA, the CDR3 is TGTGCCAGCAGTTTACGCAGTCCTGAAGCTTTCTTT.

The V gene is TRBV18, the J gene TRBJ2-1; no clear D gene. This CDR3 region has 11 residues. Trimming left V 3 bases short and J 9 bases short, with 6 bases between. Germline-derived CDR1 and CDR2 are KGHSH and LQKENI. The CDR3 region has the DNA TGTGCCAGCTCACCGAAGGGTGAGCAGTTCTTC. Translating it yields CASSPKGEQFF. Supplemented by reference TRBV18 and TRBJ2-1, the full variable domain reads NAGVMQNPRHLVRRRGQEARLRCSPMKGHSHVYWYRQLPEEGLKFMVYLQKENIIDESGMPKERFSAEFPKEGPSILRIQQVVRGDSAAYFCASSPKGEQFFGPGTRLTVL.

In nucleotides, the CDR3 is TGTGCCTGGAGTCGAGGGGGGGTACGCGCTTTCTTT. It codes for CAWSRGGVRAFF. The rearrangement joins TRBV30 to TRBJ1-1; maybe TRBD1 (6 bases). The CDR3 sequence is 12 residues long. CDR1 and CDR2 (germline): GTSNPN, SVGIG (reference sequence). V was pared by 2 bases and J by 11 bases, with 15 bases between.

The rearrangement joins TRBV28 to TRBJ1-5; TRBD1 agrees at 7 bases. The CDR3 runs 19 residues. In germline, CDR1 is MDHEN, CDR2 SYDVKM. V was pared by 5 bases and J by 0 bases, with 16 bases of the junction left unmatched. DNA of the CDR3: TGTGCCAGCAGTGGAACAGGGGCCCTTCCCCATTATAGCAATCAGCCCCAGCATTTT. Protein sequence: CASSGTGALPHYSNQPQHF.

The CDR3 sequence is CSANSGRVDEQFF. In nucleotides, the CDR3 is TGCAGTGCTAATAGCGGGAGGGTGGATGAGCAGTTCTTC. The chain couples TRBV20-1 to TRBJ2-1, with TRBD2 identical over 11 bases. The germline CDR1 and CDR2 sequences are DFQATT and SNEGSKA (reference sequence). Unmatched junction bases numbered 4, after V lost 4 bases and J lost 8 bases. There are 13 residues in the CDR3.

The chain recombines TRBV9 with TRBJ1-5; unclear D gene. The CDR3 is 15 residues long. From germline, CDR1 is SGDLS and CDR2 YYNGEE. Trimming stripped 4 bases from V and 4 bases from J, with 15 bases between. This CDR3 reads CASSLRGSGNQPQHF. CDR3 nucleotide sequence: TGTGCCAGCAGCCTCCGTGGGTCTGGGAATCAGCCCCAGCATTTT.

This clonotype was observed a few times. The chain uses TRBV18 and TRBJ2-1; 8 nucleotides line up with TRBD1. V lost 3 bases to trimming and J lost 7 bases; unmatched junction nucleotides: 2. The CDR3 runs 13 residues. Germline-derived CDR1 and CDR2 are KGHSH and LQKENI. In nucleotides, the CDR3 is TGTGCCAGCTCACCCGGACAGGGAAATGAGCAGTTCTTC. It translates to CASSPGQGNEQFF.

The chain combines TRBV5-1 with TRBJ2-6; D remains ambiguous. From germline, CDR1 is SGHRS and CDR2 YFSETQ. The V gene lost 0 bases and the J gene lost 5 bases, with 12 bases spanning the gap. The CDR3 extends over 16 amino acids. CDR3 in amino acids: CASSLVQLRWANVLTF. DNA for the CDR3: TGCGCCAGCAGCTTGGTCCAGTTGCGCTGGGCCAACGTCCTGACTTTC.

This rearrangement joins TRBV5-1 to TRBJ2-3; tentative D call: TRBD2 (5 bases). V gave up 4 bases and J gave up 5 bases, with 11 bases separating them. This CDR3 spans 13 amino acids. The V gene's germline CDR1 is SGHRS and CDR2 YFSETQ. The CDR3 is CASSRGSGDTQYF. CDR3 coding DNA: TGCGCCAGCAGCCGGGGTAGTGGAGATACGCAGTATTTT.